The clone carrying this T cell receptor beta chain has a handful of counts. Its antigen is not known. Regions amplified from RNA transcripts were the TCR beta CDR3 regions. The HTBI set primed first-round TCR CDR3 RT-PCR. TCRdb itself ran the multiplex PCR reads through MiXCR, one entry per CDR3 protein. The data contain some 180,000 distinct CDR3 sequences, less than 20% of them singletons. This record comes from a study of T cells in Graves' hyperthyroidism and ophthalmopathy. Trimming pared 0 bases from V and 9 bases from J, leaving 10 bases between. The length of the CDR3 is 13 residues. Germline CDR1 and CDR2: SGDLS and YYNGEE. The diagnostic basis comprised clinical symptoms, serum thyroxine and TRAb, thyroid ultrasound and orbital computed tomography. Study-level findings and limits: Ophthalmopathy could be told apart from stable hyperthyroidism with a 13 V-J model.

This clonotype was sampled from a woman between 45 and 60 years old with Graves' hyperthyroidism. This chain uses TRBV9 with TRBJ2-1; D is uncertain. The sample taken for sequencing was blood. CDR3 residues: CASSVAGNGEQFF. CDR3 sequence (DNA): TGTGCCAGCAGCGTAGCTGGGAATGGTGAGCAGTTCTTC.